This TCR beta chain was identified during a study of shared clonotypes between healthy human individuals. About this clone: Its antigen is currently unknown.

DNA at roughly 0.2 ug, tens of thousands of T cell genomes, went into sorted-subset replicate PCRs. Clones were sequenced by immunoSEQ multiplex PCR, and TCRdb holds only the in-frame ones, with some missing. The sample includes fewer than 850,000 clones, roughly 87% seen only once; the top ten take 34%. The germline CDR1 and CDR2 sequences are SGHVS and FNYEAQ. V shed 4 bases and J shed 3 bases, with 12 bases lying between them. The length of the CDR3 is 14 residues. Notes on the study in general: Among several donors, roughly 5% of naive CD4 clonotypes were found in common. Generation probabilities were higher for clonotypes shared across all four sorted-subset donors than for unshared ones.

This sequence joins TRBV7-6 and TRBJ1-1; the D gene is possibly TRBD1 (5 bases). The TCR comes from a man between 18 and 35 years old in good health. Some clones in this sample may be carry-over from other donors' samples. Sequenced input: memory CD8+ T cells from PBMCs. The subset was: CD45RO+ cells pooled with CCR7-negative TemRA cells. The CDR3 coding sequence is TGTGCCAGCAGCTCGGGACCGACGGACACTGAAGCTTTCTTT. Protein product: CASSSGPTDTEAFF.